The next 22 T cell receptor beta chains were all read from a single sample in a study of cytomegalovirus exposure and HLA in healthy donors. Use of 60 Vbeta and 13 Jbeta primers characterized the PCR. Here immunoSEQ multiplex PCR was the method, and the copy in TCRdb shows in-frame clones only, minus some. The table lists around 150,000 clones, 60% to 80% of them singletons. Sample: PBMCs. These receptors were taken from a woman aged 40 to 50 in good health and CMV-seropositive.

The CDR3 bases are TGTGCCAGCAGCCCCGGCGGAGGGCCATTCTACGAGCAGTACTTC. Translation: CASSPGGGPFYEQYF. The chain joins TRBV6-6 to TRBJ2-7; a weak D match, TRBD2 (6 bases). Per the germline V gene, CDR1 is MNHNY and CDR2 is SVGAGI (reference sequence). The length of the CDR3 is 15 residues. V was cut by 6 bases and J by 3 bases, with 18 bases left in between.

The V and J genes are TRBV19 and TRBJ2-3; no reliable D call. This CDR3 comprises 14 residues. Germline values: CDR1 LNHDA, CDR2 SQIVND (reference sequence). V dropped 2 bases and J dropped 3 bases, with 9 bases sitting between them. The CDR3 nucleotides are TGTGCCAGTAGTATACGGAGTCGAACAGATACGCAGTATTTT. It codes for CASSIRSRTDTQYF.

The chain has TRBV19 and TRBJ1-1, with 8 bases that match TRBD1. The CDR3 length is 13 residues. J lost 4 bases, V lost 6 bases, and 4 bases had no gene match. Germline loops: CDR1 LNHDA, CDR2 SQIVND (reference sequence). CDR3 in DNA: TGTGCCAGTAGCCTCGGACAGGGCACTGAAGCTTTCTTT. It yields the protein CASSLGQGTEAFF.

The chain uses TRBV5-1 and TRBJ1-1; 9 nucleotides align to TRBD1. The CDR3 has 16 residues. The junction had 6 bases not matched to a gene; V was cut back by 0 bases and J by 3 bases. Germline CDR1 and CDR2: SGHRS and YFSETQ. CDR3 bases: TGCGCCAGCAGCTTGGTCGGGACAGGGCAGGACACTGAAGCTTTCTTT. This encodes CASSLVGTGQDTEAFF. Variable domain in full (rest from reference TRBV5-1 and TRBJ1-1): KAGVTQTPRYLIKTRGQQVTLSCSPISGHRSVSWYQQTPGQGLQFLFEYFSETQRNKGNFPGRFSGRQFSNSRSEMNVSTLELGDSALYLCASSLVGTGQDTEAFFGQGTRLTVV.

The chain links TRBV6-5 to TRBJ2-7; 8 bases map to TRBD2. The CDR3 consists of 14 residues. Germline trimming cut 2 bases from V and 2 bases from J; bases unmatched to any gene: 2. Germline CDR1 reads MNHEY; CDR2 reads SVGAGI. CDR3 nucleotide sequence: TGTGCCAGCAGTTACGGGACTAGTACCTACGAGCAGTACTTC. It codes for CASSYGTSTYEQYF.

Only a few counts were recorded for this clone. The V call is TRBV1, the J call TRBJ2-1; the D segment call TRBD2 is taken from the table without a DNA check. TRBV1 is assigned pseudogene status. CDR3 length: 15 amino acids. Here the CDR3 reads CTSVLTSGIGNEQFF. DNA of the CDR3: TGCACCAGCGTCCTGACTAGCGGAATCGGAAATGAGCAGTTCTTC.

This sequence joins TRBV6-5 and TRBJ2-7, with 7 bases that match TRBD2. The CDR3 runs 13 residues. V shed 6 bases, J shed 5 bases, and the junction held 7 bases outside the gene matches. Germline V lookup: CDR1 MNHEY, CDR2 SVGAGI. This chain's CDR3 is CASRRTSLDEQYF. In DNA form, the CDR3 reads TGTGCCAGCAGGCGGACTAGTTTGGACGAGCAGTACTTC.

The chain carries TRBV11-2 and TRBJ2-3, with 8 bases lining up with TRBD2. V lost 3 bases, J lost 0 bases, and 5 bases stayed unmatched. CDR3 length: 16 residues. Germline V gene sequence: CDR1 SGHAT, CDR2 FQNNGV. CDR3 in amino acids: CASSFTSGGSTDTQYF. The CDR3 nucleotides read TGTGCCAGCAGCTTTACGAGCGGGGGAAGCACAGATACGCAGTATTTT. Full variable domain (outside the CDR3, taken from reference TRBV11-2 and TRBJ2-3): EAGVAQSPRYKIIEKRQSVAFWCNPISGHATLYWYQQILGQGPKLLIQFQNNGVVDDSQLPKDRFSAERLKGVDSTLKIQPAKLEDSAVYLCASSFTSGGSTDTQYFGPGTRLTVL.

Written as DNA, the CDR3 is TGTGCCAGCAGTCCTACTAGCGGGAGGGCCTTATTCGTCTACAATGAGCAGTTCTTC. Protein sequence: CASSPTSGRALFVYNEQFF. The chain uses TRBV27 and TRBJ2-1; 13 bases are a match to TRBD2. V was pared by 5 bases and J by 3 bases, with 13 bases of the junction left unmatched. The CDR3 has 19 amino acids. Germline-derived CDR1 and CDR2 are MNHEY and SMNVEV (reference sequence).

The table lists this clone with a few counts. V gene TRBV4-1 combines with J gene TRBJ2-5; the D gene is possibly TRBD1 (5 bases). The V end lost 2 bases, the J end lost 5 bases, and 18 bases lay between the germline ends. Germline values: CDR1 MGHRA, CDR2 YSYEKL. The CDR3 loop spans 16 amino acids. The CDR3, as DNA: TGCGCCAGCAGCCAACAGGGCGGAGCTCCCAGGGAGACCCAGTACTTC. This sequence encodes CASSQQGGAPRETQYF.

The J gene is TRBJ2-1, the V gene TRBV11-1, with TRBD2 identical over 11 bases. The CDR3 covers 15 residues. Germline V gene data show CDR1 as SGHAT and CDR2 as FQDESV (reference sequence). With V trimmed by 4 bases and J by 8 bases, 7 bases remained unmatched. The chain's CDR3 is CASSSTSGSNDEQFF. DNA for the CDR3: TGTGCCAGCAGCTCAACTAGCGGGAGTAACGATGAGCAGTTCTTC.

The CDR3 nucleotides read TGTGCCAGCAGCTCTCCGGGACACGGAGATCAGCCCCAGCATTTT. As protein: CASSSPGHGDQPQHF. The V and J genes are TRBV28 and TRBJ1-5; D is perhaps TRBD1 (6 bases). V lost 6 bases, J lost 5 bases, and 17 bases lay in between. CDR3 length: 15 residues. Germline CDR1 MDHEN, CDR2 SYDVKM.

V is TRBV19 and J is TRBJ2-7, with TRBD1 matching 9 bases. CDR3 length equals 13 residues. Germline CDR1 is LNHDA and CDR2 is SQIVND (reference sequence). V lost 10 bases, J lost 3 bases, and 7 bases stayed unmatched. DNA for the CDR3: TGTGCCACCACCGGGACAGGGTTCTACGAGCAGTACTTC. Its translation is CATTGTGFYEQYF.

The chain combines TRBV7-2 with TRBJ1-1; TRBD1 aligns across 11 bases. Germline CDR1 reads SGHTA; CDR2 reads FQGNSA. V was pared by 3 bases and J by 7 bases, with 4 bases of the junction left unmatched. The CDR3 spans 14 residues. This CDR3 reads CASSFSGTGGEAFF. The CDR3 DNA reads TGTGCCAGCAGCTTCTCCGGGACAGGGGGTGAAGCTTTCTTT.

V and J are TRBV11-1 and TRBJ2-7, with 12 bases lining up with TRBD2. Germline CDR1 SGHAT, CDR2 FQDESV (reference sequence). The CDR3 sequence is 16 residues long. J lost 0 bases, V lost 4 bases, and 4 bases had no gene match. CDR3 DNA: TGTGCCAGCAGCTCGGGACTAGCGGGCTTCTCCTACGAGCAGTACTTC. Translating gives CASSSGLAGFSYEQYF.

The chain carries TRBV25-1 and TRBJ1-2, with D possibly matching TRBD1 (6 bases). The CDR3 runs 14 residues. V was pared by 2 bases and J by 3 bases, with 10 bases between. CDR1 is MGHDK, CDR2 SYGVNS, per germline. Here the CDR3 reads CASSEPGQHYGYTF. As DNA, the CDR3 is TGTGCCAGCAGTGAACCGGGACAACACTATGGCTACACCTTC.

The table lists this clone with a few counts. The rearrangement uses TRBV7-2 and TRBJ2-3; weak D call: TRBD1 (5 bases). From germline, CDR1 is SGHTA and CDR2 FQGNSA. Trimming stripped 0 bases from V and 2 bases from J, with 9 bases between. CDR3 length: 15 amino acids. This CDR3 reads CASSLAGAITDTQYF. The CDR3 nucleotides are TGTGCCAGCAGCTTAGCTGGGGCGATCACAGATACGCAGTATTTT.

The rearrangement links TRBV18 to TRBJ2-1, with 7 bases lining up with TRBD1. Trimming took 3 bases from V and 7 from J; bases not matched to a gene: 12. The CDR3 is 16 residues long. Germline lookup yields CDR1 KGHSH and CDR2 LQKENI. In DNA form, the CDR3 reads TGTGCCAGCTCACCGAGAGCGCCGGGACAGTCAAATGAGCAGTTCTTC. It specifies CASSPRAPGQSNEQFF.

V is TRBV5-1 and J is TRBJ2-7, with D possibly matching TRBD1 (6 bases). This CDR3 is built from 14 residues. V lost 0 bases and J 0 bases, leaving 7 bases between the germline ends. CDR1 and CDR2 (germline): SGHRS, YFSETQ. The CDR3 bases are TGCGCCAGCAGCTTGGGACAGGCCTCCTACGAGCAGTACTTC. This codes for CASSLGQASYEQYF.

The V gene is TRBV19, the J gene TRBJ2-2; 7 nucleotides match TRBD2. The CDR3 extends over 15 amino acids. J lost 1 base, V lost 8 bases, and 7 bases had no gene match. Germline V CDR1 and CDR2: LNHDA, SQIVND (reference sequence). The DNA for the CDR3 is TGTGCCAGTGACGCGGTAGCGGGGAACACCGGGGAGCTGTTTTTT. Its protein product is CASDAVAGNTGELFF.

This rearrangement joins TRBV27 to TRBJ2-3, with D perhaps matching TRBD2 (6 bases). V gave up 5 bases and J gave up 1 base, with 10 bases separating them. Germline CDR1 and CDR2: MNHEY and SMNVEV (reference sequence). The CDR3 covers 14 residues. CDR3: CASSRDSRTDTQYF. The CDR3 nucleotides are TGTGCCAGCAGTAGGGACTCCCGCACAGATACGCAGTATTTT.

The V call is TRBV6-5, the J call TRBJ1-4; D call uncertain. Deletions cut 5 bases from V and 0 bases from J, with 10 bases between. This CDR3 contains 15 residues. Germline V gives CDR1 MNHEY, CDR2 SVGAGI. The chain's CDR3 is CASSKQLPTNEKLFF. The DNA for the CDR3 is TGTGCCAGCAGTAAACAGCTCCCAACTAATGAAAAACTGTTTTTT.